A single sample is the source of the 28 T cell receptor beta chains below, sequenced in a study of blood T cell repertoires in COVID-19. Sequenced by immunoSEQ multiplex PCR; TCRdb stores in-frame clones only, minus some. This sample has 35,000 to 45,000 clones, with about 87% found just once. Sequences were obtained from peripheral blood. The receptors come from a human donor in a cohort sampled during active COVID-19.

The chain is built from TRBV5-1 and TRBJ2-2; 12 bases line up with TRBD2. Germline V gene lookup returns CDR1 SGHRS and CDR2 YFSETQ. With V trimmed by 5 bases and J by 5 bases, 16 bases remained unmatched. This CDR3 contains 19 residues. CDR3 bases: TGCGCCAGCAGTTTGAGGCCTCCTCTAGCGGGGGGGCAAACCGGGGAGCTGTTTTTT. Its protein product is CASSLRPPLAGGQTGELFF.

The chain links TRBV7-8 to TRBJ2-7; possibly TRBD2 for D (6 bases). V gave up 6 bases and J gave up 8 bases, with 20 bases separating them. The CDR3 spans 14 residues. The germline V gene has CDR1 SGHVS and CDR2 FQNEAQ. The CDR3 nucleotides read TGTGCCAGCAGTCCCAGCCGGGGGTCGAACAAGCAGTACTTC. It yields the protein CASSPSRGSNKQYF.

This clone was observed once. The CDR3 DNA is TGTGCCAGCAGTAAACAGGGGCGCGGCACTGAAGCTTTCTTT. It codes for CASSKQGRGTEAFF. This chain connects TRBV6-5 to TRBJ1-1; TRBD1 matches at 7 bases. Germline CDR1 MNHEY, CDR2 SVGAGI. There are 14 residues in the CDR3. The V and J ends lost 5 bases and 4 bases, in that order; junction bases with no gene match: 7.

This rearrangement joins TRBV28 to TRBJ1-2; D gene ambiguous. V was shortened by 3 bases and J by 2 bases, with 13 bases between the two germline ends. The CDR3 covers 15 residues. In germline, CDR1 is MDHEN, CDR2 SYDVKM. CDR3: CASSFARRRNYGYTF. In DNA form, the CDR3 reads TGTGCCAGCAGTTTTGCCCGGCGGAGAAACTATGGCTACACCTTC.

The chain couples TRBV5-3 to TRBJ1-5, with D maybe TRBD1 (6 bases). TRBV5-3 is noted as an ORF with a role that remains uncertain. V was trimmed by 0 bases and J by 6 bases, leaving 13 bases between them. The CDR3 extends over 15 amino acids. CDR3 DNA sequence: TGTGCCAGAAGCTTGGCTAGGGCAGGGGTTCAGCCCCAGCATTTT. This sequence encodes CARSLARAGVQPQHF.

This clone was found once. The chain carries TRBV29-1 and TRBJ2-7; TRBD1 might be the D (6 bases). The CDR3 extends over 15 amino acids. Germline-derived CDR1 and CDR2 are SQVTM and ANQGSEA. Trimming removed 5 bases from V and 4 bases from J, with 21 bases in between. CDR3 amino acids: CSVKPLTGNGYEQYF. In nucleotides, the CDR3 is TGCAGCGTTAAACCCCTAACAGGGAACGGGTACGAGCAGTACTTC.

The chain employs TRBV2 and TRBJ1-2, with TRBD1 as a possible D gene (6 bases). The germline V gene has CDR1 SNHLY and CDR2 FYNNEI. The ends were cut back, 11 bases at V and 5 bases at J, with 18 bases in the middle. The CDR3 sequence is 13 residues long. CDR3 nucleotide sequence: TGTGCCTCCTCTCGAGGGGGATGGTATGGCTACACCTTC. It translates to CASSRGGWYGYTF.

The chain links TRBV6-5 to TRBJ2-7; a possible D gene is TRBD2 (5 bases). The germline V gene has CDR1 MNHEY and CDR2 SVGAGI. The CDR3 has 13 residues. The V end lost 7 bases, the J end lost 5 bases, and 15 bases lay between the germline ends. In DNA, the CDR3 is TGTGCCAGCACCCCACCTGGGAGCCACGAGCAGTACTTC. Translation: CASTPPGSHEQYF.

The chain uses TRBV27 and TRBJ1-1, with 9 bases that match TRBD1. V gave up 2 bases and J gave up 1 base; unmatched junction bases: 8. The germline CDR1 and CDR2 sequences are MNHEY and SMNVEV (reference sequence). This CDR3 has 17 residues. The CDR3 region is CASSLQGRQGGNTEAFF. CDR3 sequence (DNA): TGTGCCAGCAGTTTACAAGGAAGACAGGGGGGGAACACTGAAGCTTTCTTT.

In regard to this clone: Sequence at one end of the junction differs from germline and may be a read error. The chain joins TRBV7-6 to TRBJ2-1, with 9 bases lining up with TRBD1. CDR3 length equals 16 residues. Germline V lookup: CDR1 SGHVS, CDR2 FNYEAQ. The CDR3 sequence: CASSLARDREANEQFF. CDR3 nucleotide sequence: TGTGCCAGCAGCCTAGCCCGGGACAGGGAGGCCAATGAGCAGTTCTTC. The full variable domain, completed using reference TRBV7-6 and TRBJ2-1, is GAGVSQSPRYKVTKRGQDVALRCDPISGHVSLYWYRQALGQGPEFLTYFNYEAQQDKSGLPNDRFSAERPEGSISTLTIQRTEQRDSAMYRCASSLARDREANEQFFGPGTRLTVL.

The rearrangement joins TRBV24-1 to TRBJ1-2; D remains unclear. V shed 2 bases and J shed 8 bases, with 8 bases lying between them. Germline assignment: CDR1 KGHDR and CDR2 SFDVKD. This CDR3 has 12 amino acids. The CDR3 spells CATSDSPGGYTF. For the CDR3, the DNA is TGTGCCACCAGTGATTCTCCCGGGGGCTACACCTTC.

This clone appeared once. This chain connects TRBV6-4 to TRBJ2-3; 8 nucleotides align to TRBD1. Germline V gene lookup returns CDR1 MRHNA and CDR2 SNTAGT. The CDR3 has 15 residues. The V segment lost 10 bases and the J segment 0 bases; nucleotides outside the gene matches: 9. In DNA, the CDR3 is TGTGCCATTCCTGCCGGGACAGGAAGCACAGATACGCAGTATTTT. Its protein is CAIPAGTGSTDTQYF.

The chain uses TRBV19 and TRBJ2-6, with D possibly TRBD1 on 5 matching bases. V lost 9 bases to trimming and J lost 0 bases, with 6 bases between them. CDR3 length: 13 amino acids. Germline V lookup: CDR1 LNHDA, CDR2 SQIVND (reference sequence). The CDR3 nucleotides are TGTGCCAGCAGGGACTCTGGGGCCAACGTCCTGACTTTC. It is translated as CASRDSGANVLTF.

This clone was observed a few times. The J gene is TRBJ1-5, the V gene TRBV7-2; TRBD1 aligns across 9 bases. With V trimmed by 4 bases and J by 5 bases, 0 bases remained unmatched. The CDR3 loop spans 13 amino acids. Germline lookup yields CDR1 SGHTA and CDR2 FQGNSA. Here the CDR3 DNA reads TGTGCCAGCAGCTGGGACAGGGATCAGCCCCAGCATTTT. Encoded protein: CASSWDRDQPQHF. The whole variable domain, filled in from reference TRBV7-2 and TRBJ1-5, reads GAGVSQSPSNKVTEKGKDVELRCDPISGHTALYWYRQSLGQGLEFLIYFQGNSAPDKSGLPSDRFSAERTGGSVSTLTIQRTQQEDSAVYLCASSWDRDQPQHFGDGTRLSIL.

This clone was seen only a few times. This rearrangement joins TRBV5-1 to TRBJ2-3; a weak D match, TRBD1 (6 bases). Trimming shortened V by 0 bases and J by 1 base, and 9 bases separated the two germline ends. Germline V CDR1 and CDR2: SGHRS, YFSETQ. This CDR3 comprises 15 residues. In DNA, the CDR3 is TGCGCCAGCAGCTTGGGGGGGCGGCGCACAGATACGCAGTATTTT. Translation: CASSLGGRRTDTQYF. The full variable domain, in which reference TRBV5-1 and TRBJ2-3 provide the parts outside the CDR3, is KAGVTQTPRYLIKTRGQQVTLSCSPISGHRSVSWYQQTPGQGLQFLFEYFSETQRNKGNFPGRFSGRQFSNSRSEMNVSTLELGDSALYLCASSLGGRRTDTQYFGPGTRLTVL.

The V call is TRBV24-1, the J call TRBJ1-1, with D possibly matching TRBD1 (5 bases). V lost 4 bases and J lost 1, with 15 bases in between. CDR3 length equals 16 residues. The V gene's germline CDR1 is KGHDR and CDR2 SFDVKD. The CDR3 bases are TGTGCCACCAGTGACCGCACAAGGGGCCGGAACACTGAAGCTTTCTTT. Translation gives CATSDRTRGRNTEAFF.

The rearrangement links TRBV7-2 to TRBJ1-3; D unresolved. The CDR3 runs to 14 residues. Trimming removed 5 bases from V and 1 base from J, with 9 bases in between. The V gene's germline CDR1 is SGHTA and CDR2 FQGNSA. The CDR3 DNA follows: TGTGCCAGCAGCCCCCCGGGGTCTGGAAACACCATATATTTT. Translation: CASSPPGSGNTIYF.

V and J are TRBV7-9 and TRBJ2-7; 7 bases agree with TRBD2. CDR1 and CDR2 (germline): SEHNR, FQNEAQ (reference sequence). With 0 bases clipped from V and 0 bases from J, the junction kept 2 bases outside the gene matches. The CDR3 is 15 residues long. CDR3 DNA sequence: TGTGCCAGCAGCTTAGCCGGGAGGCCCTCCTACGAGCAGTACTTC. This gives the protein CASSLAGRPSYEQYF.

This rearrangement joins TRBV10-3 to TRBJ2-5, with a possible D match to TRBD2 (7 bases). V lost 2 bases and J 2 bases, leaving 9 bases between the germline ends. Per germline, CDR1 ENHRY and CDR2 SYGVKD. The CDR3 loop spans 14 amino acids. CDR3 sequence (DNA): TGTGCCATCAGTGAGGCGGGGGCACAAGAGACCCAGTACTTC. Translating it yields CAISEAGAQETQYF.

The rearrangement joins TRBV10-3 to TRBJ2-5; maybe TRBD1 (6 bases). The CDR3 has 18 residues. V lost 0 bases and J 5 bases, leaving 22 bases between the germline ends. The germline CDR1 and CDR2 sequences are ENHRY and SYGVKD. The CDR3 region has the DNA TGTGCCATCAGTGAGTCGATGCCAGGAGGACAGACGACGGAGACCCAGTACTTC. As protein: CAISESMPGGQTTETQYF.

The CDR3 DNA sequence: TGTGCCAGCAGTTTGAGGAGTGGGGCCAACGTCCTGACTTTC. Protein product: CASSLRSGANVLTF. The rearrangement uses TRBV28 and TRBJ2-6; D gene uncertain. In germline, CDR1 is MDHEN, CDR2 SYDVKM. The CDR3 runs 14 residues. Trimming removed 3 bases at V and 3 bases at J, with 6 bases between.

The chain has TRBV30 and TRBJ1-2; 7 nucleotides line up with TRBD1. There are 11 residues in the CDR3. The V segment lost 7 bases and the J segment 5 bases; nucleotides outside the gene matches: 4. Germline V gene lookup returns CDR1 GTSNPN and CDR2 SVGIG (reference sequence). CDR3 region: CAFDRDYGYTF. In DNA, the CDR3 is TGTGCCTTCGACAGGGATTATGGCTACACCTTC.

This clone was counted once. The chain carries TRBV16 and TRBJ2-1; TRBD1 matches at 10 bases. In germline, CDR1 is KGHSY, CDR2 FQNENV. V lost 0 bases to trimming and J lost 7 bases; unmatched junction nucleotides: 12. The CDR3 has 18 amino acids. The CDR3 nucleotides are TGTGCCAGCAGCCAATCGAACCTCCGGACAGGGGGTGGAAATGAGCAGTTCTTC. Its translation is CASSQSNLRTGGGNEQFF.

This sequence joins TRBV6-5 and TRBJ2-3; 9 bases are shared with TRBD2. V dropped 6 bases and J dropped 2; count of bases not matched to a gene: 6. The CDR3 has 15 residues. The germline CDR1 and CDR2 sequences are MNHEY and SVGAGI. DNA for the CDR3: TGTGCCAGCAGGTTTTTAGCGGGGGACACAGATACGCAGTATTTT. This encodes CASRFLAGDTDTQYF.

This chain joins TRBV7-2 and TRBJ2-3; weak D call: TRBD1 (6 bases). This CDR3 spans 14 amino acids. With 5 bases removed from V and 3 bases from J, the gap between germline ends came to 12 bases. Germline CDR1 reads SGHTA; CDR2 reads FQGNSA. CDR3 sequence: CASSQQGRTDTQYF. The CDR3 DNA is TGTGCCAGCAGCCAACAGGGACGGACAGATACGCAGTATTTT.

The chain joins TRBV6-5 to TRBJ2-7, with 8 bases fitting TRBD1. The CDR3 totals 15 residues. CDR1 and CDR2 from the germline V gene are MNHEY and SVGAGI. V gave up 0 bases and J gave up 2 bases; unmatched junction bases: 3. CDR3 sequence (DNA): TGTGCCAGCAGTTACTCCGGGACAGGCCCCTACGAGCAGTACTTC. It yields the protein CASSYSGTGPYEQYF.

The CDR3 DNA sequence: TGCAGTGCAGGGGCCCATCGAGAAGCTTTCTTT. The encoded protein is CSAGAHREAFF. This chain uses TRBV20-1 with TRBJ1-1; D perhaps matches TRBD1 (5 bases). Germline CDR1 reads DFQATT; CDR2 reads SNEGSKA (reference sequence). This CDR3 comprises 11 residues. V lost 6 bases, J lost 8 bases, and 13 bases lay in between.

The chain combines TRBV15 with TRBJ1-2; D remains ambiguous. V was clipped by 0 bases and J by 8 bases, with 13 bases between them. This CDR3 region has 14 residues. Germline V gene sequence: CDR1 LNHNV, CDR2 YYDKDF (reference sequence). The CDR3 nucleotides are TGTGCCACCAGCAGAGATCTGGTTTCTAAAGGCTACACCTTC. Protein product: CATSRDLVSKGYTF.